These 13 T cell receptor beta chains were sequenced from one sample in a study of vaccination and CD4 T cells after COVID-19. TCRdb fed the PCR reads into MiXCR, producing one record per CDR3 protein. The sample lists tens of thousands of distinct CDR3 sequences, around 60% occurring once. The sample here was CD4+ T cells from blood, taken before SARS-CoV-2 vaccination. The receptors derive from a human donor who had recovered from COVID-19.

This clonotype was seen more than once but under ten times. The gene calls are TRBV20-1 and TRBJ2-5; D might be TRBD1 (7 bases). The CDR3 contains 15 residues. Trimming took off 0 bases at V and 5 bases at J, with 16 bases between the two ends. The V gene's germline CDR1 is DFQATT and CDR2 SNEGSKA (reference sequence). This CDR3 reads CSARDEEGAGETQYF. CDR3 in DNA: TGCAGTGCTAGAGATGAGGAGGGGGCTGGGGAGACCCAGTACTTC.

The chain is built from TRBV6-4 and TRBJ1-1; D remains unclear. The germline V gene has CDR1 MRHNA and CDR2 SNTAGT. This CDR3 contains 13 residues. V dropped 7 bases and J dropped 5 bases, with 14 bases sitting between them. In DNA, the CDR3 is TGTGCCAGCAAGGAACAAATCTGGACTGAAGCTTTCTTT. Translated, it gives CASKEQIWTEAFF.

The J gene is TRBJ2-5, the V gene TRBV12-3 or TRBV12-4, with 7 bases lining up with TRBD1. CDR3 length equals 13 residues. V lost 5 bases to trimming and J lost 4 bases; unmatched junction nucleotides: 4. The chain's CDR3 is CASSPGQIETQYF. Here the CDR3 DNA reads TGTGCCAGCAGTCCGGGACAGATAGAGACCCAGTACTTC.

The rearrangement uses TRBV12-3 or TRBV12-4 and TRBJ1-2, with TRBD1 as a possible D gene (6 bases). Trimming took off 6 bases at V and 4 bases at J, with 15 bases between the two ends. The CDR3 has 14 amino acids. CDR3 in amino acids: CASSQKAGAYGYTF. DNA of the CDR3: TGTGCCAGCAGCCAAAAGGCGGGGGCCTATGGCTACACCTTC.

Only one count was recorded for this clonotype. The rearrangement joins TRBV12-3 or TRBV12-4 to TRBJ2-2; D unresolved. The CDR3 runs to 13 residues. The V end was cut by 6 bases, the J end by 7 bases, with 12 bases between. In nucleotides, the CDR3 is TGTGCCAGCAGCCTTATAATTTACGGGGAGCTGTTTTTT. Residues: CASSLIIYGELFF.

The chain has TRBV2 and TRBJ2-5; D remains ambiguous. Trimming removed 3 bases at V and 4 bases at J, with 6 bases between. The CDR3 loop spans 12 amino acids. CDR1 and CDR2 (germline): SNHLY, FYNNEI. The CDR3 loop is CASSDDRETQYF. In nucleotides, the CDR3 is TGTGCCAGCAGTGACGATCGAGAGACCCAGTACTTC.

V and J are TRBV28 and TRBJ1-3; 7 positions match TRBD1. Germline assignment: CDR1 MDHEN and CDR2 SYDVKM. Unmatched junction bases numbered 7, after V lost 3 bases and J lost 5 bases. This CDR3 contains 15 residues. CDR3 DNA: TGTGCCAGCAGTTTGGAGGGGGCGGTGAGAAACACCATATATTTT. Protein: CASSLEGAVRNTIYF.

The chain is built from TRBV7-9 and TRBJ1-1; no firm D call. Germline CDR1 and CDR2: SEHNR and FQNEAQ (reference sequence). The CDR3 extends over 11 amino acids. V dropped 5 bases and J dropped 2 bases, with 3 bases sitting between them. The CDR3 region has the DNA TGTGCCAGCAGCCTCAACACTGAAGCTTTCTTT. Protein sequence: CASSLNTEAFF.

The rearrangement links TRBV2 to TRBJ1-1; D gene uncertain. This CDR3 is 13 amino acids long. CDR1 and CDR2 from the germline V gene are SNHLY and FYNNEI. Trimming shortened V by 7 bases and J by 1 base, and 10 bases separated the two germline ends. For the CDR3, the DNA is TGTGCCAGCAAATCAATGGGGAACACTGAAGCTTTCTTT. It is translated as CASKSMGNTEAFF.

V and J are TRBV7-3 and TRBJ2-1; D not resolved. Germline V gives CDR1 SGHTA, CDR2 FQGTGA. This CDR3 comprises 15 residues. Trimming stripped 2 bases from V and 2 bases from J, with 10 bases between. The chain's CDR3 is CASSLQPNPYNEQFF. The CDR3 nucleotides read TGTGCCAGCAGCTTACAACCAAACCCCTACAATGAGCAGTTCTTC.

V and J are TRBV24-1 and TRBJ2-5; TRBD2 matches at 10 bases. This CDR3 is built from 16 residues. After removal of 7 bases from V and 4 bases from J, the junction contained 11 bases not matched to a gene. CDR1 and CDR2 (germline): KGHDR, SFDVKD. CDR3 sequence: CATSNIAGGDRETQYF. Written as DNA, the CDR3 is TGTGCCACCAGCAATATAGCGGGAGGCGATAGAGAGACCCAGTACTTC.

This clonotype was seen a handful of times. This chain links TRBV27 with TRBJ2-3; TRBD2 matches 11 bases. This CDR3 is built from 16 residues. The V gene end was trimmed by 4 bases and the J gene end by 0 bases; junction bases not matched to a gene: 3. Germline V gives CDR1 MNHEY, CDR2 SMNVEV (reference sequence). CDR3 loop: CASSSLAGVSTDTQYF. The DNA of the CDR3 is TGTGCCAGCAGTTCACTAGCGGGAGTCAGCACAGATACGCAGTATTTT.

The gene calls are TRBV28 and TRBJ1-5, with D uncertain. Per the germline V gene, CDR1 is MDHEN and CDR2 is SYDVKM. CDR3 length: 17 amino acids. Trimming stripped 2 bases from V and 0 bases from J, with 14 bases between. CDR3 nucleotide sequence: TGTGCCAGCAGTTTAGGTTCCAGGCGGCTTAGCAATCAGCCCCAGCATTTT. Protein: CASSLGSRRLSNQPQHF.